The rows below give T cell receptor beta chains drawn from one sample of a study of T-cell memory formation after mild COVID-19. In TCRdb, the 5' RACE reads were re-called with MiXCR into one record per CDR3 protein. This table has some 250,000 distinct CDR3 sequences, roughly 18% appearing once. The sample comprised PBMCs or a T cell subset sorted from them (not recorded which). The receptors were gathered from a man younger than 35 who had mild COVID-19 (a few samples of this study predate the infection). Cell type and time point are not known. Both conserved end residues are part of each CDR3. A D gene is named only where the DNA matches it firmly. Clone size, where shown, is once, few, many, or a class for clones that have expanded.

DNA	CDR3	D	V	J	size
TGTGCCAGCAGCCCGGGACAGAGTAACACCGGGGAGCTGTTTTTT	CASSPGQSNTGELFF	TRBD1	TRBV7-2	TRBJ2-2	few
TGTGCCAGCAGCCCACGCCGGGACAGGGATACCTACGAGCAGTACTTC	CASSPRRDRDTYEQYF	TRBD1	TRBV6-2/TRBV6-3	TRBJ2-7	-
TGTGCCAGCAGCTCCGCAGGGGGTTTCTATGGCTACACCTTC	CASSSAGGFYGYTF	TRBD1	TRBV11-2	TRBJ1-2	-
TGTGCCAGCAGCTTTGACAGGGGGCGAAGTAAAGCTTTCTTT	CASSFDRGRSKAFF	TRBD1	TRBV11-1	TRBJ1-1	many
TGTGCCAGCAGCCGGGGGACCGGAGGAGAGACCCAGTACTTC	CASSRGTGGETQYF	-	TRBV5-8	TRBJ2-5	-
TGCGCCAGCAGCCAAGGGACAGGGGGAAGTGGCTACACCTTC	CASSQGTGGSGYTF	TRBD1	TRBV4-3	TRBJ1-2	few
TGTGCCAGCAGCCAAGATAGCTTACTGGAGACCCAGTACTTC	CASSQDSLLETQYF	-	TRBV4-2	TRBJ2-5	-
TGCGCCAGCAGTGATCGGAGGGGGACAGGGGGGCTCGAGCAGTACTTC	CASSDRRGTGGLEQYF	TRBD1	TRBV10-2	TRBJ2-7	many
TGTGCCAGCAGTCAGCGCGGGTCCACTGAAGCTTTCTTT	CASSQRGSTEAFF	-	TRBV6-5	TRBJ1-1	few
TGTGCCATCAGTGAGACGACAGGGGTTAATGAAAAACTGTTTTTT	CAISETTGVNEKLFF	TRBD1	TRBV10-3	TRBJ1-4	few
TGCGCCAGCACACAGGGAATGAACACTGAAGCTTTCTTT	CASTQGMNTEAFF	-	TRBV5-1	TRBJ1-1	-
TGTGCCAGCAGCTTGGTGATGAACACAGATACGCAGTATTTT	CASSLVMNTDTQYF	-	TRBV7-2	TRBJ2-3	-
TGTGCCAGCTCAAGGACTGAGTCCTACGAGCAGTACTTC	CASSRTESYEQYF	-	TRBV12-3/TRBV12-4	TRBJ2-7	many
TGTGCCAGCAGCCTAATACAGGGGCTCACCGGGGAGCTGTTTTTT	CASSLIQGLTGELFF	TRBD1	TRBV9	TRBJ2-2	-
TGTGCCAGCAGCCAAGAATGGCGGGACTCCCAAGAGACCCAGTACTTC	CASSQEWRDSQETQYF	-	TRBV3-2	TRBJ2-5	few
TGTGCCAGCAGCTTTACGGGAAGACACCACTCCTACGAGCAGTACTTC	CASSFTGRHHSYEQYF	-	TRBV7-9	TRBJ2-7	few
TGTGCCAGCAGTTCGTCTAGCGGGGGTGGGGAGACCCAGTACTTC	CASSSSSGGGETQYF	TRBD2	TRBV12-3/TRBV12-4	TRBJ2-5	-
TGCGCCAGCAGTCGACAGGCCGACACCGGGGAGCTGTTTTTT	CASSRQADTGELFF	-	TRBV10-1	TRBJ2-2	-
TGTGCCAGCGGCAGGCCGTGGGATGGCTACACCTTC	CASGRPWDGYTF	-	TRBV27	TRBJ1-2	once
TGCGCCAGCAGCCAAGATGTTCCGAATTCGGGATTATATAATTCACCCCTCCACTTT	CASSQDVPNSGLYNSPLHF	-	TRBV4-3	TRBJ1-6	-
TGCGCCAGCAGCCCCCGACCGGGGATAGATACGCAGTATTTT	CASSPRPGIDTQYF	-	TRBV5-1	TRBJ2-3	-
TGCGCCAGCAGCGCGGGCGAGGGCCTTGAGCAGTTCTTC	CASSAGEGLEQFF	-	TRBV5-1	TRBJ2-1	few
TGTGCCAGCAGCCAAGGGGCGCGGGGGGGCGCAGATACGCAGTATTTT	CASSQGARGGADTQYF	TRBD2	TRBV3-1	TRBJ2-3	-
TGTGCCAGCAGCTGGGACAGGGGGCCTGGGGCCAACGTCCTGACTTTC	CASSWDRGPGANVLTF	TRBD1	TRBV6-2/TRBV6-3	TRBJ2-6	-
TGTGCCAGCAAGGGGGGTAACACTGAAGCTTTCTTT	CASKGGNTEAFF	-	TRBV12-3/TRBV12-4	TRBJ1-1	-
TGTGCCAGCAGCTTAGCTATGACGGCAGGGATGGACACTGAAGCTTTCTTT	CASSLAMTAGMDTEAFF	-	TRBV7-9	TRBJ1-1	-
TGTGCCAGCAGCGTCGGACAAGGCTCCGAGCAGTACTTC	CASSVGQGSEQYF	-	TRBV9	TRBJ2-7	-
TGTGCCAGCAGGACCACAGAGGGTGGCACAGATACGCAGTATTTT	CASRTTEGGTDTQYF	-	TRBV12-3/TRBV12-4	TRBJ2-3	-
TGCGCCAGCAGCTCCCGCTTGGGAGGGGAGCTGTTTTTT	CASSSRLGGELFF	-	TRBV4-1	TRBJ2-2	-
TGCGCCAGCAGCCAAGATCGGAGAGGGGGCACAGATACGCAGTATTTT	CASSQDRRGGTDTQYF	-	TRBV4-3	TRBJ2-3	few
TGTGCCAGCACCCAGCGGGGGGCCGGGGCCGGGGAGCTGTTTTTT	CASTQRGAGAGELFF	TRBD2	TRBV7-8	TRBJ2-2	few
TGTGCCTGGACGTGGGGGGATGGCACTGAAGCTTTCTTT	CAWTWGDGTEAFF	-	TRBV30	TRBJ1-1	-
TGTGCCAGCAGTTACACCCCCTCCACAGGGACCACTGAAGCTTTCTTT	CASSYTPSTGTTEAFF	-	TRBV6-5	TRBJ1-1	few
TGCGCCAGCAGCCAATCAAGGGAGGATACGCAGTATTTT	CASSQSREDTQYF	-	TRBV4-3	TRBJ2-3	many
TGTGCTAGTGGTTTGTCGTACAATGAGCAGTTCTTC	CASGLSYNEQFF	-	TRBV12-5	TRBJ2-1	few
TGCGCCAGCAGCATTGACCTGAATTCACCCCTCCACTTT	CASSIDLNSPLHF	-	TRBV5-1	TRBJ1-6	-
TGTGCCAGCAGCCAGAATTCCAGGGCTGAAGCTTTCTTT	CASSQNSRAEAFF	-	TRBV14	TRBJ1-1	few
TGCGCCAGCAGCCAAGGACCGGGACGCTCCAGTGGCACTGAAGCTTTCTTT	CASSQGPGRSSGTEAFF	-	TRBV4-3	TRBJ1-1	-
TGCAGTGCTAGAGTTGGTCATTCGGTCAACTCTGACCGCAGGAGAGAGACCCAGTACTTC	CSARVGHSVNSDRRRETQYF	-	TRBV20-1	TRBJ2-5	-
TGCGCCACTCGGGACGTGAACACCGGGGAGCTGTTTTTT	CATRDVNTGELFF	-	TRBV10-2	TRBJ2-2	-
TGTGCCAGCAGCCAAGCCGCGGGACAGGGACAGTACGAGCAGTACTTC	CASSQAAGQGQYEQYF	TRBD1	TRBV4-2	TRBJ2-7	-
TGTGCCAGCAGCCTCTGGCGGGGCTACCAAGAGACCCAGTACTTC	CASSLWRGYQETQYF	-	TRBV14	TRBJ2-5	few
TGTGCCAGCAGCCGGATAGCGGGGGAGGAAGAGACCCAGTACTTC	CASSRIAGEEETQYF	TRBD2	TRBV6-1	TRBJ2-5	many
TGCAGCGTTGAAGATGGGCTGGGGGTTGGCAATGAGCAGTTCTTC	CSVEDGLGVGNEQFF	-	TRBV29-1	TRBJ2-1	-
TGCAGTGCTAGACGTGACAGCAAGGGATATGGCTACACCTTC	CSARRDSKGYGYTF	-	TRBV20-1	TRBJ1-2	few
TGCGCCAGCAGCCAAGATGGGACTAGCGGGGGGTATGATACGCAGTATTTT	CASSQDGTSGGYDTQYF	TRBD2	TRBV4-3	TRBJ2-3	-
TGTGCCAGCAGCTTAGCCTCGCAGGGCCGTAAAAACATTCAGTACTTC	CASSLASQGRKNIQYF	-	TRBV7-2	TRBJ2-4	many
TGTGCCAGCAGTTACTCTCGGGCTACCTACGAGCAGTACTTC	CASSYSRATYEQYF	-	TRBV6-5	TRBJ2-7	many